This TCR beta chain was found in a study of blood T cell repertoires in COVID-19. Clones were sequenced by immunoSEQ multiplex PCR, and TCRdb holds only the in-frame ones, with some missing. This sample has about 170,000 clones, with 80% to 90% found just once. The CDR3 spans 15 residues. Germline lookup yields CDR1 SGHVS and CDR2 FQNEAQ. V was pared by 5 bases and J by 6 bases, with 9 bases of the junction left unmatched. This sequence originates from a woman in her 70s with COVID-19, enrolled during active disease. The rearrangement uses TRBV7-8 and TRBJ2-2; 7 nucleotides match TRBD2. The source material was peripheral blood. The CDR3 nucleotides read TGTGCCAGCAGCCTTAAGAGGGGAGGGGCCGGGGAGCTGTTTTTT. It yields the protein CASSLKRGGAGELFF.